This T cell receptor beta chain was retrieved from a study of metastatic and nonmetastatic thyroid tumors. Study-level background: Where malignant and benign thyroid patients were concerned, repertoires were compared across blood and tumor or nodule tissue.

Patients were all untreated before their thyroid surgery. Regarding the study as a whole: In both blood and tumor samples, TCR beta diversity was reported significantly higher for malignant than benign nodules.

Trimming shortened V by 5 bases and J by 0 bases, and 11 bases separated the two germline ends. CDR1 and CDR2 from the germline V gene are MNHNS and SASEGT. CDR3 length: 16 residues. This clone was observed a handful of times. The antigen remains undetermined. Under the authors' procedure: Using the CDR3 differences seen across clinicopathological groups, the authors built a distant-metastasis classifier for papillary thyroid cancer, which was meant to discriminate distant-metastatic patients. Via MiXCR, TCRdb re-called the PCR reads. TCRdb, not the original authors, processed these V and J calls. This sample has a few thousand clones, with around 30% found just once.

The chain has TRBV6-1 and TRBJ1-6; D may be TRBD1 (5 bases). This sequence originates from a male donor with papillary thyroid cancer or a benign thyroid nodule (not recorded which). Some clones in this sample may be carry-over from other donors' samples. The sequenced material came from adjacent normal tissue. The CDR3 spells CASSPRGGSYNSPLHF. In DNA form, the CDR3 reads TGTGCCAGCAGTCCCCGGGGGGGCTCCTATAATTCACCCCTCCACTTT.